This T cell receptor (beta chain) was recorded in a study of cytomegalovirus exposure and HLA in healthy donors. As for the study in general: The study's early data release held some 85 million unique TCRs from HLA-typed donors.

60 Vbeta and 13 Jbeta primers were used in PCR. Profiled with immunoSEQ multiplex PCR; TCRdb holds only in-frame clones, not every one. The sample shows around 210,000 clones, roughly 81% of them seen only once. CDR1 and CDR2 from the germline V gene are MDHEN and SYDVKM. The CDR3 totals 16 residues. V was pared by 3 bases and J by 3 bases, with 8 bases of the junction left unmatched. In the case of this clone: The antigen is not known.

Study findings and constraints: The classifier reportedly diagnosed cytomegalovirus status with high sensitivity and specificity. Per published accounts, TCR beta sequences correctly predicted the HLA-A and HLA-B alleles of most subjects.

The chain links TRBV28 to TRBJ2-3, with TRBD2 matching over 8 bases. The sample was PBMCs. This TCR derives from a girl aged 2 to 9 in good health and CMV-seronegative. The CDR3 spells CASSLRRGGPTDTQYF. The CDR3 nucleotides are TGTGCCAGCAGTTTGCGACGGGGGGGCCCGACAGATACGCAGTATTTT.